This T cell receptor (beta chain) was captured by sequencing in a study of OX40 agonist ivuxolimab in advanced cancers. This clone appeared a single time. TCRdb keeps only in-frame clones here, not all; method: immunoSEQ multiplex PCR. The sample includes roughly 100,000 clones, more than 75% of them seen just once. Losses at the gene ends were 4 bases for V and 4 bases for J; bases not matched to a gene: 10. The CDR3 is 16 amino acids. The germline V gene encodes CDR1 SGHAT and CDR2 FQNNGV. This receptor was identified in an adult with an advanced solid tumor such as melanoma, head and neck, liver or kidney cancer. This chain joins TRBV11-2 and TRBJ2-5; 9 bases map to TRBD2. Material: CD4+ or CD8+ T cells sorted from blood, obtained in a trial of the OX40 agonist ivuxolimab. The CDR3 DNA follows: TGTGCCAGCAGCTGGGGCAGCGGGGGGCTTCGAGAGACCCAGTACTTC. Protein product: CASSWGSGGLRETQYF.